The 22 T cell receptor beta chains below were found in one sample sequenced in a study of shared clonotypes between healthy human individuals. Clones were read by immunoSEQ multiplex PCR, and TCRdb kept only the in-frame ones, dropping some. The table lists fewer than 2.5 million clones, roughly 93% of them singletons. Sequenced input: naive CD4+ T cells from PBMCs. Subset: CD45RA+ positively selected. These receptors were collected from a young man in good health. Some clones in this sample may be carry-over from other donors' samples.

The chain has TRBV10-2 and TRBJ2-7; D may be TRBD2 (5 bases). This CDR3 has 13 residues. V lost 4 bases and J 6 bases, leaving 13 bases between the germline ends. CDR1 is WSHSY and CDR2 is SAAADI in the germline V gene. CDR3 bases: TGCGCCAGCAGTGTTGGCTTTGGAGGCGAGCAGTACTTC. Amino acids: CASSVGFGGEQYF.

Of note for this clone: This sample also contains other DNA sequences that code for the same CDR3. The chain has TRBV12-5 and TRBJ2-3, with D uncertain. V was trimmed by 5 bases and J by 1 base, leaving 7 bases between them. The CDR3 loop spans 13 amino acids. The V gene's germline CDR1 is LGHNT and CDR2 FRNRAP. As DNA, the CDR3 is TGTGCTAGTGGTCTTTCGGGCACAGATACGCAGTATTTT. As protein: CASGLSGTDTQYF. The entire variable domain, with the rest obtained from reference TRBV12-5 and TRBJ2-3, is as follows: DARVTQTPRHKVTEMGQEVTMRCQPILGHNTVFWYRQTMMQGLELLAYFRNRAPLDDSGMPKDRFSAEMPDATLATLKIQPSEPRDSAVYFCASGLSGTDTQYFGPGTRLTVL.

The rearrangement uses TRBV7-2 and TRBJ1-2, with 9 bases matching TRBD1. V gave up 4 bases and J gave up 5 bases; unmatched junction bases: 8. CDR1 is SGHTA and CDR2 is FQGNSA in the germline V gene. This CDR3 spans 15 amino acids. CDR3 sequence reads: CASSSEQGAFYGYTF. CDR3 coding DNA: TGTGCCAGCAGCTCCGAACAGGGGGCCTTTTATGGCTACACCTTC. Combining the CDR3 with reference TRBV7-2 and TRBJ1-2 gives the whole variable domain GAGVSQSPSNKVTEKGKDVELRCDPISGHTALYWYRQSLGQGLEFLIYFQGNSAPDKSGLPSDRFSAERTGGSVSTLTIQRTQQEDSAVYLCASSSEQGAFYGYTFGSGTRLTVV.

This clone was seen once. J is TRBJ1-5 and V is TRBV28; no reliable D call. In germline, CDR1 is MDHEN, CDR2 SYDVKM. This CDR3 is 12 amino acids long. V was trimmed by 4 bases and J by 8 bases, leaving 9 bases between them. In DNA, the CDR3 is TGTGCCAGCAGTTCCCCTCGGGAGCCCCAGCATTTT. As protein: CASSSPREPQHF.

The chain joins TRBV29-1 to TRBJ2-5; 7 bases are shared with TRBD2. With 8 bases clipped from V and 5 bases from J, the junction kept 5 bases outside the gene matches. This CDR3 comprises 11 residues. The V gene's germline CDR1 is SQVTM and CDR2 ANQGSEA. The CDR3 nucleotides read TGCAGCTCTGGGAGGGCGGAGACCCAGTACTTC. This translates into CSSGRAETQYF.

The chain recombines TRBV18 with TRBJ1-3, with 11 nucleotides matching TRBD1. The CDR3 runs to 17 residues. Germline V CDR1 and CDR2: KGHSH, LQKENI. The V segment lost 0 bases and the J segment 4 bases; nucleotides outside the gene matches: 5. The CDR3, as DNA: TGTGCCAGCTCACCACCTGGACAGGGGGCAGCCGGAAACACCATATATTTT. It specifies CASSPPGQGAAGNTIYF.

CDR3 coding DNA: TGCGCCAGCAGCCACCCACCCCCGGCTAGCGGGAGCTCCTACGAGCAGTACTTC. Translation: CASSHPPPASGSSYEQYF. The V call is TRBV4-1, the J call TRBJ2-7; 10 positions agree with TRBD2. V gave up 3 bases and J gave up 0 bases; unmatched junction bases: 11. Germline loops: CDR1 MGHRA, CDR2 YSYEKL. This CDR3 spans 18 amino acids.

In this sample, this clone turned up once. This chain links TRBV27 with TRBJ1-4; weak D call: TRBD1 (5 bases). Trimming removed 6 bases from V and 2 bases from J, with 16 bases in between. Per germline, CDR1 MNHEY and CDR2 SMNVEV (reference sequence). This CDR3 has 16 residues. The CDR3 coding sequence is TGTGCCAGCAGCCCGGGTTGGGGGGGGACTAATGAAAAACTGTTTTTT. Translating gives CASSPGWGGTNEKLFF.

In DNA, the CDR3 is TGTGCCAGCAGCCCGGGGGGGGGTCTCTACGAGCAGTACTTC. It specifies CASSPGGGLYEQYF. The chain combines TRBV7-2 with TRBJ2-7, with 8 positions matching TRBD2. CDR1 and CDR2 (germline): SGHTA, FQGNSA. CDR3 size: 14 residues. Trimming cost V 5 bases and J 3 bases; bases outside gene matches: 6.

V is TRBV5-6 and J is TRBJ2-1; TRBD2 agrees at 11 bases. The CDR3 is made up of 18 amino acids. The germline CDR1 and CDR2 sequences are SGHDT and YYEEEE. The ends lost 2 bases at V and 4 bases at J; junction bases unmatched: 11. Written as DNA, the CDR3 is TGTGCCAGCAGCTTAGGACTAGCGGGCTCACAAGTTTACAATGAGCAGTTCTTC. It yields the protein CASSLGLAGSQVYNEQFF.

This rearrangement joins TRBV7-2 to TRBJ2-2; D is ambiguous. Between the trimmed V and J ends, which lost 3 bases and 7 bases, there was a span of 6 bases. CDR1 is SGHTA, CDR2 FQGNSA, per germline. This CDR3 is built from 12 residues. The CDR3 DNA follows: TGTGCCAGCAGCTTCTCGCTCGGGGAGCTGTTTTTT. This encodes CASSFSLGELFF.

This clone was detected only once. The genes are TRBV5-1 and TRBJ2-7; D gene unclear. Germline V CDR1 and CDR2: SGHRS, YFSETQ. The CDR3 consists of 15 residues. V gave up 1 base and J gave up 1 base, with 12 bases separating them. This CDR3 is CASSLIPDVSYEQYF. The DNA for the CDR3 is TGCGCCAGCAGCTTGATCCCGGACGTGTCCTACGAGCAGTACTTC. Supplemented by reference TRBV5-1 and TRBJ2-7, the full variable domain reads KAGVTQTPRYLIKTRGQQVTLSCSPISGHRSVSWYQQTPGQGLQFLFEYFSETQRNKGNFPGRFSGRQFSNSRSEMNVSTLELGDSALYLCASSLIPDVSYEQYFGPGTRLTVT.

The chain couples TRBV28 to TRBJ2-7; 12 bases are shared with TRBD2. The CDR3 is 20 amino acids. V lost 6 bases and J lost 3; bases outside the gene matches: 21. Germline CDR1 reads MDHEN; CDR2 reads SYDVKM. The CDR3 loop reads CASSPEGRGVLAGGFYEQYF. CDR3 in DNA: TGTGCCAGCAGCCCGGAGGGGCGAGGGGTACTAGCGGGAGGATTCTACGAGCAGTACTTC.

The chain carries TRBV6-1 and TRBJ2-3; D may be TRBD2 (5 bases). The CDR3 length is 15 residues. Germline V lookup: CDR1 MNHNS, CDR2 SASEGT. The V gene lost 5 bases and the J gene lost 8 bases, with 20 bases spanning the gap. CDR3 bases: TGTGCCAGCAGTCCCTGGGTCTCGGGGATAGTTACGCAGTATTTT. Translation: CASSPWVSGIVTQYF.

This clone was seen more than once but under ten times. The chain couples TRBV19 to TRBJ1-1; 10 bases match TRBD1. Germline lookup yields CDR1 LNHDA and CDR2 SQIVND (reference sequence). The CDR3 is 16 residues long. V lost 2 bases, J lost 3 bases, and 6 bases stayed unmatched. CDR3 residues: CASSILPGQGHTEAFF. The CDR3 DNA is TGTGCCAGTAGTATACTCCCGGGACAGGGGCACACTGAAGCTTTCTTT.

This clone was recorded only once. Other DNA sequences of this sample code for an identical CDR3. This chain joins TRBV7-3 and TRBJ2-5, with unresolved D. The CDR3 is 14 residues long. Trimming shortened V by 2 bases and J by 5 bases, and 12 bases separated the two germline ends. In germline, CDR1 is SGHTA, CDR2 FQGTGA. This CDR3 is CASSLGSYGETQYF. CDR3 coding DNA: TGTGCCAGCAGCTTAGGTTCCTACGGGGAGACCCAGTACTTC.

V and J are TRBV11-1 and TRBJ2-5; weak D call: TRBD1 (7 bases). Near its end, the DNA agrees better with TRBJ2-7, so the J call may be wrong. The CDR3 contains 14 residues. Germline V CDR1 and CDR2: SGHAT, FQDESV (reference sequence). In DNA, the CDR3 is TGTGCCAGCAGCCGGGGGACAGCATCCTACGAGCAGTACTTC. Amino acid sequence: CASSRGTASYEQYF.

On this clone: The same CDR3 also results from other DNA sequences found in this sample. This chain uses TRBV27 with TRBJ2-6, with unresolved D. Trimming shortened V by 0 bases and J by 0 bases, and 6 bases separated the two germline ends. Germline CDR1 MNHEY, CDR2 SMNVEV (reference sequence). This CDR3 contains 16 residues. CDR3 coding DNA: TGTGCCAGCAGTTTATCGTACAGCTCTGGGGCCAACGTCCTGACTTTC. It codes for CASSLSYSSGANVLTF. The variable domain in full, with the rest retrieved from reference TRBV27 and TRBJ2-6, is EAQVTQNPRYLITVTGKKLTVTCSQNMNHEYMSWYRQDPGLGLRQIYYSMNVEVTDKGDVPEGYKVSRKEKRNFPLILESPSPNQTSLYFCASSLSYSSGANVLTFGAGSRLTVL.

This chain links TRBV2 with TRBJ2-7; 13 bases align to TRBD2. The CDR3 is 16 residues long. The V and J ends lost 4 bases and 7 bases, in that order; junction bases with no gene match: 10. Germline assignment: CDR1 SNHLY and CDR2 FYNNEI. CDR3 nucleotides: TGTGCCAGCAGTGGCCTAAGACTAGCGGGAGGCAGAGAGCAGTACTTC. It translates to CASSGLRLAGGREQYF.

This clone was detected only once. CDR3 residues: CASSQGTLEYEQYF. In DNA, the CDR3 is TGTGCCAGCAGCCAAGGGACACTTGAATACGAGCAGTACTTC. This chain links TRBV7-2 with TRBJ2-7, with a possible D match to TRBD1 (6 bases). There are 14 residues in the CDR3. The V gene's germline CDR1 is SGHTA and CDR2 FQGNSA. The V and J ends lost 5 bases and 4 bases respectively, with 15 bases between them.

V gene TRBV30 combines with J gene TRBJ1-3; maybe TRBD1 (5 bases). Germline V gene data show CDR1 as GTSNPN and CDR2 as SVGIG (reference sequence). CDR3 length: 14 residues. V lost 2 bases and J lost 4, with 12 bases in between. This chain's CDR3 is CAWSRTTGGNTIYF. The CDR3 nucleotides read TGTGCCTGGAGTAGGACAACGGGAGGAAACACCATATATTTT.

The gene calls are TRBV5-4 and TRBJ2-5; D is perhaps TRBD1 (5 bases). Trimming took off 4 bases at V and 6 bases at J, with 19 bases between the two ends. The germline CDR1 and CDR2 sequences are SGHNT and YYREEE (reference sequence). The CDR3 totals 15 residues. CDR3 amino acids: CASSLGAGWRQTQYF. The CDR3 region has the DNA TGTGCCAGCAGCCTTGGGGCCGGGTGGCGACAGACCCAGTACTTC.